These T cell receptor beta chains were read from a single sample in a study of T-cell reconstitution after alpha-beta-depleted transplantation in children. TCRdb re-derived calls from the PCR reads in MiXCR, one entry per CDR3 protein. This sample carries roughly 490,000 distinct CDR3 sequences, about an eighth of them seen once, and the ten largest clones take 14%. This specimen consisted of PBMCs, mostly from graft donor cells, obtained 180 days after TCRalphabeta/CD19-depleted stem cell transplant. These receptors came from a female patient aged 2-10 years who had a stem cell transplant for aplastic anemia, so the T cells may come from the graft donor. Both conserved end residues are part of each CDR3. A D gene is named only where the DNA matches it firmly. For some rows the clone size is stated as once, few or many, or as a class when expanded; others skip it.

TRBJ2-7 few TRBV20-1 TRBD1 CSASPPGQGALEQYF TGCAGTGCCTCCCCCCCGGGACAGGGTGCTCTAGAGCAGTACTTC
TRBJ1-5 . TRBV24-1 . CATSARSLNVSNQPQHF TGTGCCACCAGTGCCCGGTCACTTAACGTTAGCAATCAGCCCCAGCATTTT
TRBJ2-2 few TRBV9 TRBD2 CASSATSGNTGELFF TGTGCCAGCAGCGCGACTAGCGGGAATACCGGGGAGCTGTTTTTT
TRBJ2-5 . TRBV3-1 TRBD1 CASSQGRGIGETQYF TGTGCCAGCAGCCAAGGCAGGGGGATCGGGGAGACCCAGTACTTC
TRBJ2-2 . TRBV7-2 . CASSLSLDTGELFF TGTGCCAGCAGCTTATCGCTCGATACCGGGGAGCTGTTTTTT
TRBJ2-1 . TRBV5-1 TRBD2 CASSLEASGGEQFF TGCGCCAGCAGCTTGGAGGCTAGCGGAGGTGAGCAGTTCTTC
TRBJ2-3 few TRBV7-8 . CASLTHQGTDTQYF TGTGCCAGCTTAACCCACCAGGGCACAGATACGCAGTATTTT
TRBJ1-5 few TRBV6-2/TRBV6-3 TRBD1 CASSKTGAGSFFTNQPQHF TGTGCCAGCAGTAAGACAGGGGCAGGATCTTTTTTCACAAATCAGCCCCAGCATTTT
TRBJ2-1 . TRBV6-1 . CASRSLAENEQFF TGTGCCAGCCGGTCGTTAGCTGAGAATGAGCAGTTCTTC
TRBJ1-1 . TRBV29-1 . CSVKSPAFEAFF TGCAGCGTAAAAAGTCCGGCATTTGAAGCTTTCTTT
TRBJ2-3 . TRBV18 . CASSLRTALSTDTQYF TGTGCCAGCTCACTTCGGACAGCGTTAAGCACAGATACGCAGTATTTT
TRBJ1-1 . TRBV5-1 . CASSLSELSRTFF TGCGCCAGCAGCTTGTCTGAACTTTCACGGACTTTCTTT
TRBJ2-1 few TRBV4-1 . CASSQEGRDEQFF TGCGCCAGCAGCCAAGAAGGTCGAGATGAGCAGTTCTTC
TRBJ2-2 . TRBV7-2 TRBD1 CASSFTGGNGELFF TGTGCCAGCAGCTTCACAGGGGGCAACGGGGAGCTGTTTTTT
TRBJ2-3 . TRBV18 TRBD1 CASSHGGQGATDTQYF TGTGCCAGCTCCCATGGGGGACAGGGCGCTACAGATACGCAGTATTTT
TRBJ2-5 many TRBV5-1 . CASSLDLAETQYF TGCGCCAGCAGCTTGGATCTAGCCGAGACCCAGTACTTC
TRBJ1-1 . TRBV7-2 TRBD1 CASSWDRRRFAEAFF TGTGCCAGCAGTTGGGACAGGAGAAGGTTCGCTGAAGCTTTCTTT